This T cell receptor beta chain was retrieved from a study of long-term antiretroviral therapy in people with HIV. Sequencing used immunoSEQ v3.0 at survey level. Profiling relied on immunoSEQ multiplex PCR, and the TCRdb table lists in-frame clones only, not all of them. The sample comprises 20,000 to 25,000 clones, approximately 86% of which are singletons, and around 11% rests with the top ten. Study observations and caveats: Transplant-donor-level diversity was not reached after ART, though diversity increased.

Note on this clone: The antigen is unknown.

The receptor was isolated from a man aged 40-49 years with HIV. The input for sequencing was unsorted PBMCs, taken less than 2.5 years after starting antiretroviral therapy.

The CDR3 loop reads CASSVRTSGWVDTQYF. The CDR3 DNA reads TGTGCCAGCAGCGTAAGGACTAGCGGCTGGGTAGATACGCAGTATTTT. V is TRBV5-6 and J is TRBJ2-3; 10 positions agree with TRBD2. V trimming: 4 bases; J trimming: 5 bases; junction bases outside the gene matches: 10. The V gene's germline CDR1 is SGHDT and CDR2 YYEEEE. The CDR3 totals 16 residues. Together with reference TRBV5-6 and TRBJ2-3, the CDR3 gives the full variable domain: DAGVTQSPTHLIKTRGQQVTLRCSPKSGHDTVSWYQQALGQGPQFIFQYYEEEERQRGNFPDRFSGHQFPNYSSELNVNALLLGDSALYLCASSVRTSGWVDTQYFGPGTRLTVL.